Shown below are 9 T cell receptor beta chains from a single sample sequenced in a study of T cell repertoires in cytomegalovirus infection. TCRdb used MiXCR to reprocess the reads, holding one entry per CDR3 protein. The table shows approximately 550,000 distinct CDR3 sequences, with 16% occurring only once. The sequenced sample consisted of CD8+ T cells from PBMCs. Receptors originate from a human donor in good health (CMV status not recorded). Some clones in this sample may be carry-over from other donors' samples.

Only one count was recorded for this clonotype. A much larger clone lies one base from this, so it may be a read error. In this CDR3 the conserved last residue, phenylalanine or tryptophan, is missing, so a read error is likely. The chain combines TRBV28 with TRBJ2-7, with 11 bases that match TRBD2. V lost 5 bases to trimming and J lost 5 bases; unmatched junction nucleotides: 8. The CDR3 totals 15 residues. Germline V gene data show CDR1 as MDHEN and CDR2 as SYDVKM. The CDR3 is CASSPIAGGTNEQYL. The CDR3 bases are TGTGCCAGCAGTCCGATAGCGGGAGGGACGAACGAGCAGTACTTA.

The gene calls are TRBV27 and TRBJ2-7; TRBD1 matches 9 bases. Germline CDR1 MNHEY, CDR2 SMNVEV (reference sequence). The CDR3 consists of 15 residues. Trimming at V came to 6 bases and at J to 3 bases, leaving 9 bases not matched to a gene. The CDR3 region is CASRAGTGKIYEQYF. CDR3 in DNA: TGTGCCAGCAGGGCCGGGACAGGGAAAATCTACGAGCAGTACTTC.

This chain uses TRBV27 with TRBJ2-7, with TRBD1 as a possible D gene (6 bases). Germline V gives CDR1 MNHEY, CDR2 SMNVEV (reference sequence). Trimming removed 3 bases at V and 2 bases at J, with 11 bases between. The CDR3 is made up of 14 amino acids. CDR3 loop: CASSFLDSTYEQYF. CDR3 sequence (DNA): TGTGCCAGCAGTTTTTTGGACAGCACCTACGAGCAGTACTTC.

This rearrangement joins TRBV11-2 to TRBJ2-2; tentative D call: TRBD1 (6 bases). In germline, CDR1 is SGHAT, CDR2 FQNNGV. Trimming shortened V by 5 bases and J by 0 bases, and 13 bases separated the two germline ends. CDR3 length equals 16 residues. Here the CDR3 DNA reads TGTGCCAGCAGCCTAAACAGGGATGCGAACACCGGGGAGCTGTTTTTT. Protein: CASSLNRDANTGELFF. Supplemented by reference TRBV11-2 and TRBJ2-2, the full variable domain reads EAGVAQSPRYKIIEKRQSVAFWCNPISGHATLYWYQQILGQGPKLLIQFQNNGVVDDSQLPKDRFSAERLKGVDSTLKIQPAKLEDSAVYLCASSLNRDANTGELFFGEGSRLTVL.

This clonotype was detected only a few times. The CDR3 reads CASSSRQGNLETQYF. CDR3 nucleotides: TGTGCCAGCAGTTCAAGACAGGGGAATCTGGAGACCCAGTACTTC. The chain combines TRBV28 with TRBJ2-5, with 8 bases that match TRBD1. Trimming took 4 bases from V and 5 from J; bases not matched to a gene: 9. This CDR3 spans 15 amino acids. Germline lookup yields CDR1 MDHEN and CDR2 SYDVKM.

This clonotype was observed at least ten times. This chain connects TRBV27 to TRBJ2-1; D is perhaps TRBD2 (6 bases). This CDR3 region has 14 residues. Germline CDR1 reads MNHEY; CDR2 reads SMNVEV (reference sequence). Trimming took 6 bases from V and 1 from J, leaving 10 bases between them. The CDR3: CASSWDSSYNEQFF. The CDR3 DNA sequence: TGTGCCAGCAGCTGGGACTCTTCCTACAATGAGCAGTTCTTC.

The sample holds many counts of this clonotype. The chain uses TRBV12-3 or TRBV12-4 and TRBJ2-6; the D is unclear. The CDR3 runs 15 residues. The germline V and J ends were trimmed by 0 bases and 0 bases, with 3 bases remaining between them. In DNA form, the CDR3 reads TGTGCCAGCAGTTTAGCTAGCTCTGGGGCCAACGTCCTGACTTTC. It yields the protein CASSLASSGANVLTF.

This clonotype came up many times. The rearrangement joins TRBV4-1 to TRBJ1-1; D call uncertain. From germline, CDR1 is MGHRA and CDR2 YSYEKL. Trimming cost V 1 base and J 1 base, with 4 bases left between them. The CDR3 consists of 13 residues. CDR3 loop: CASSQAGNTEAFF. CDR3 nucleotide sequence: TGCGCCAGCAGCCAAGCCGGGAACACTGAAGCTTTCTTT.

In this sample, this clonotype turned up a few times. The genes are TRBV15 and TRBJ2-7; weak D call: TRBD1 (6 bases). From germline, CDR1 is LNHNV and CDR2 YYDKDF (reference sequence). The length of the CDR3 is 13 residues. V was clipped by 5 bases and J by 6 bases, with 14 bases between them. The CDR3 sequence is CATSAETGSEQYF. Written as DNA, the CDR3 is TGTGCCACCAGCGCGGAAACAGGGAGCGAGCAGTACTTC.